Below are 10 T cell receptor beta chains sequenced from a single sample in a study of human thymus T cells. Profiling relied on immunoSEQ multiplex PCR, and the TCRdb table lists in-frame clones only, not all of them. The sample carries some 120,000 clones, about 93% recorded once. Resections that were taken during corrective heart surgery supplied the thymus tissue. Sample: thymus tissue. These receptor sequences come from a boy younger than two with a congenital heart defect but otherwise immunologically healthy.

This chain connects TRBV25-1 to TRBJ2-7; TRBD1 agrees at 9 bases. Trimming at V came to 6 bases and at J to 2 bases, leaving 11 bases not matched to a gene. Germline lookup yields CDR1 MGHDK and CDR2 SYGVNS. This CDR3 is built from 16 residues. This CDR3 reads CASRSLSDRGTYEQYF. The DNA for the CDR3 is TGTGCCAGCAGGTCCCTTTCGGACAGGGGAACCTACGAGCAGTACTTC.

The V gene is TRBV4-3, the J gene TRBJ1-1; D not resolved. V was cut by 1 base and J by 6 bases, with 18 bases left in between. The CDR3 length is 16 residues. The germline CDR1 and CDR2 sequences are LGHNA and YSLEER. CDR3 sequence: CASSQVGPPLGSEAFF. The CDR3 region has the DNA TGCGCCAGCAGCCAAGTCGGGCCTCCACTGGGGTCTGAAGCTTTCTTT.

The chain is built from TRBV5-1 and TRBJ2-7; 12 nucleotides match TRBD2. The germline V gene encodes CDR1 SGHRS and CDR2 YFSETQ. The V segment lost 0 bases and the J segment 3 bases; nucleotides outside the gene matches: 4. There are 16 residues in the CDR3. The CDR3 sequence: CASSLGGLAGFYEQYF. CDR3 sequence (DNA): TGCGCCAGCAGCTTGGGAGGACTAGCGGGATTCTACGAGCAGTACTTC.

The rearrangement joins TRBV4-3 to TRBJ1-1; no clear D. V dropped 0 bases and J dropped 6 bases, with 14 bases sitting between them. Looked up from germline, CDR1 is LGHNA and CDR2 is YSLEER. The CDR3 is 15 residues long. DNA of the CDR3: TGCGCCAGCAGCCAAGATTCGGAGGGTCCCCCTGAAGCTTTCTTT. It codes for CASSQDSEGPPEAFF.

The chain joins TRBV6-5 to TRBJ2-5; D is ambiguous. V was pared by 7 bases and J by 5 bases, with 11 bases between. Germline V gives CDR1 MNHEY, CDR2 SVGAGI. The CDR3 contains 12 residues. Written as DNA, the CDR3 is TGTGCCAGCAACATGGAGCCGGAGACCCAGTACTTC. Translation: CASNMEPETQYF.

The gene calls are TRBV28 and TRBJ2-7; D is perhaps TRBD1 or TRBD2 (5 bases each). The V gene lost 7 bases and the J gene lost 0 bases, with 19 bases spanning the gap. Germline assignment: CDR1 MDHEN and CDR2 SYDVKM. The CDR3 runs to 16 residues. The DNA for the CDR3 is TGTGCCAGCACCATCGGGGCGGTCCTAAGCTCCTACGAGCAGTACTTC. Translation gives CASTIGAVLSSYEQYF.

J is TRBJ1-6 and V is TRBV6-5; no firm D call. Between the trimmed V and J ends, which lost 2 bases and 8 bases, there was a span of 13 bases. CDR1 is MNHEY and CDR2 is SVGAGI in the germline V gene. The CDR3 length is 15 residues. CDR3 nucleotides: TGTGCCAGCAGTTACAGAAACCTCCAGGATTCACCCCTCCACTTT. It encodes CASSYRNLQDSPLHF.

This clone was picked up a small number of times. V usage is TRBV4-3 and J usage is TRBJ1-2, with TRBD1 as a possible D gene (5 bases). V dropped 4 bases and J dropped 4 bases, with 10 bases sitting between them. The CDR3 covers 13 residues. The germline V gene has CDR1 LGHNA and CDR2 YSLEER. CDR3 DNA: TGCGCCAGCAGCCCATCCAGGGCCTATGGCTACACCTTC. Translating gives CASSPSRAYGYTF.

The chain combines TRBV29-1 with TRBJ1-1; 8 bases map to TRBD1. Germline CDR1 reads SQVTM; CDR2 reads ANQGSEA. The CDR3 is made up of 16 amino acids. The J segment lost 0 bases and the V segment lost 7 bases, leaving 13 bases of the junction unmatched. The CDR3 here is CSASPQPDRVNTEAFF. The CDR3 DNA reads TGCAGCGCCAGCCCCCAACCGGACAGGGTGAACACTGAAGCTTTCTTT.

This sequence joins TRBV6-1 and TRBJ1-2; D gene uncertain. CDR3 length: 11 residues. The V end was cut by 5 bases, the J end by 8 bases, with 9 bases between. CDR1 MNHNS and CDR2 SASEGT come from the germline V gene. CDR3 nucleotides: TGTGCCAGCAGTTCAGGACGCGGCTACACCTTC. This encodes CASSSGRGYTF.